The table lists the clone carrying this TCR beta chain with many counts. Its antigen is not known. The cDNA had a unique molecular identifier and a template-switch universal primer site. One entry per CDR3 protein results from TCRdb running MiXCR on the 5' RACE reads. Of roughly 630,000 distinct CDR3 sequences in the sample, about 7% were seen once. The sample comes from a study of identical twins. Study results and limitations: Beta out-of-frame sequences showed weaker excess twin sharing.

The donors were all healthy and Caucasian. This sample also appeared in a second study, on yellow fever vaccine responses in identical twins. That report notes: It has been reported that, in twins, the vaccine T cell response seemed partly convergent and partly personalized.

Material for sequencing was PBMCs. The receptor comes from a woman younger than 35 in good health.

CDR3 DNA: TGTGCCATCAGCCCGGACAGGAACACTGAAGCTTTCTTT. This codes for CAISPDRNTEAFF. V is TRBV10-3 and J is TRBJ1-1, with TRBD1 as a possible D gene (6 bases). V shed 6 bases and J shed 1 base, with 9 bases lying between them. The CDR3 has 13 amino acids. Germline V gene data show CDR1 as ENHRY and CDR2 as SYGVKD.